The rows below give T cell receptor beta chains drawn from one sample of a study of cytomegalovirus exposure and HLA in healthy donors. The table came from immunoSEQ multiplex PCR; TCRdb's copy has only in-frame clones and leaves some out. There are more than 50,000 clones in the sample; about 65% occur only once, and around 27% lies in the top ten. The material sequenced was PBMCs. The receptors come from a man in his fifties in good health and CMV-seropositive. The CDR3 runs from the conserved cysteine through the conserved F or W.

j_call,v_call,cdr3_aa
TRBJ2-7,TRBV7-2,CASSLHPGTSGPYEQYF
TRBJ1-1,TRBV28,CASRPNLQGPHTEAFF
TRBJ2-5,TRBV5-1,CASSTRQGPETQYF
TRBJ2-1,TRBV29-1,CSVRPSQLNNEQFF
TRBJ2-3,TRBV9,CASSVELAPTDTQYF
TRBJ1-4,TRBV6-1,CASSEAREALSNEKLFF
TRBJ1-5,TRBV28,CASRTGTGYNQPQHF
TRBJ2-2,TRBV30,CAWSVTRRGNTGELFF
TRBJ2-5,TRBV15,CATSRGWTSGEETQYF
TRBJ2-2,TRBV5-4,CASSSLAGGITGELFF
TRBJ2-7,TRBV9,CASSVDGVSEQYF
TRBJ1-2,TRBV5-6,CASSLGRPGLGDYGYTF
TRBJ1-1,TRBV5-1,CASSLRQGRNTEAFF
TRBJ2-3,TRBV4-3,CASSQDLGRRTDTQYF